This T cell receptor (beta chain) was profiled in a study of T-cell memory formation after mild COVID-19. Study details: Clusters were largely donor specific. Study findings and constraints: Cross-reactive memory seemingly joined, as some responding clones were found in pre-infection memory. From day 15 to 85, contracting clones were balanced between CD4 and CD8, whereas later expanders leaned toward CD4+.

This clonotype was counted at least ten times. Its specificity is not known. MiXCR, applied by TCRdb to the 5' RACE reads, yields one record per CDR3 protein. The data show under 200,000 distinct CDR3 sequences, around a third seen once. The sequence was collected from an adult woman who had mild COVID-19 (a few samples of this study predate the infection). Cell type and time point are not known. Sequenced sample: PBMCs or a T cell subset sorted from them (not recorded which).

The CDR3 DNA sequence: TGTGCCAGCAGCAAAAGATCTAGCGGGCGCACAGATACGCAGTATTTT. Protein product: CASSKRSSGRTDTQYF. The J gene is TRBJ2-3, the V gene TRBV7-3; 8 nucleotides line up with TRBD2. Trimming cost V 5 bases and J 1 base; bases outside gene matches: 8. The germline CDR1 and CDR2 sequences are SGHTA and FQGTGA. The CDR3 covers 16 residues.